This T cell receptor (beta chain) was documented in a study of T cells of healthy individuals. This clonotype was detected many times. TCRdb re-analysed the 5' RACE reads in MiXCR, keeping a single row per CDR3 protein. The table has around 90,000 distinct CDR3 sequences, roughly 5.1% seen once. The CDR3 extends over 13 amino acids. Germline values: CDR1 MNHEY, CDR2 SVGAGI. V shed 8 bases and J 9 bases; nucleotides not matched to a gene: 7. The sequence was collected from a female donor in good health. The V call is TRBV6-5, the J call TRBJ2-1; TRBD2 agrees at 10 bases. The CDR3 nucleotides read TGTGCCAGCCGGGCTAGCGGGAGTCGTGAGCAGTTCTTC. This encodes CASRASGSREQFF.